This is a list of T cell receptor beta chains from one sample in a study of cytomegalovirus exposure and HLA in healthy donors. Assay used: immunoSEQ multiplex PCR; TCRdb lists only in-frame clones, some missing. The specimen's table records 70,000 or so clones. Sample: PBMCs. The receptor set was obtained from a man aged 40-49 years in good health and CMV-seronegative. Both conserved end residues are part of each CDR3. A D gene is named only where the DNA matches it firmly. Rows give clone size only sometimes, using once, few, many, or a class for an expanded clone.

j_call	clone_size	cdr3_length	d_call	v_call	cdr3_nt	cdr3_aa
TRBJ1-2	NA	12	NA	TRBV30	TGTGCCTGGAGTACGCGGGCGGGGGGCTACACCTTC	CAWSTRAGGYTF
TRBJ1-1	NA	15	TRBD1	TRBV27	TGTGCCAGCAGCTATAAAGGACAGGTGAACACTGAAGCTTTCTTT	CASSYKGQVNTEAFF
TRBJ1-1	NA	15	TRBD1	TRBV27	TGTGCCAGCAGTTTCAGGGGGCTGGGGGTCACTGAAGCTTTCTTT	CASSFRGLGVTEAFF
TRBJ1-3	NA	14	NA	TRBV14	TGTGCCAGCAGCAATCCATTCTCTGGAAACACCATATATTTT	CASSNPFSGNTIYF
TRBJ1-2	NA	16	NA	TRBV18	TGTGCCAGCTCACCTCAGCTATCCGGGGATCACTATGGCTACACCTTC	CASSPQLSGDHYGYTF
TRBJ1-1	NA	15	NA	TRBV4-2	TGTGCCAGCAGCCTACGTGTGGGGGCGCGCACTGAAGCTTTCTTT	CASSLRVGARTEAFF
TRBJ1-1	NA	12	NA	TRBV6-5	TGTGCCAGCAGTTACAGGAGCGGAGAAGCTTTCTTT	CASSYRSGEAFF
TRBJ1-4	NA	13	NA	TRBV6-1	TGTGCCAGCAGTGAACAGGGCTGGGAAAAACTGTTTTTT	CASSEQGWEKLFF
TRBJ1-1	NA	12	TRBD1	TRBV30	TGTGCCTCCGCAGGGGGCCACACTGAAGCTTTCTTT	CASAGGHTEAFF
TRBJ2-1	NA	13	NA	TRBV7-2	TGTGCCAGCAGCTTCGGAGGAAACAATGAGCAGTTCTTC	CASSFGGNNEQFF
TRBJ2-7	NA	11	NA	TRBV6-5	TGTGCCAGCAGTTCGCGCTACGAGCAGTACTTC	CASSSRYEQYF
TRBJ1-1	NA	15	NA	TRBV5-1	TGCGCCAGCAGCGGAGCGGGCAGGGAGGGGACTGAAGCTTTCTTT	CASSGAGREGTEAFF
TRBJ1-5	NA	13	NA	TRBV7-9	TGTGCCAGCGGCAGGATTGGGAGCACGGCCCAGCATTTT	CASGRIGSTAQHF
TRBJ2-7	NA	14	NA	TRBV9	TGTGCCAGCAGCGTAGCACCGACTTCCAACGAGCAGTACTTC	CASSVAPTSNEQYF
TRBJ1-5	NA	12	NA	TRBV15	TGTGCCACCAGGTCCGGTGAACAGCCCCAGCATTTT	CATRSGEQPQHF
TRBJ2-1	NA	17	TRBD2	TRBV7-2	TGTGCCAGCAGCTTAGTCGGGGGACTAGCTCAGGACAATGAGCAGTTCTTC	CASSLVGGLAQDNEQFF
TRBJ2-1	NA	15	TRBD1	TRBV30	TGTGCCTGGAGCCGGGCGGGACAGGGATACAATGAGCAGTTCTTC	CAWSRAGQGYNEQFF
TRBJ1-1	NA	15	TRBD1	TRBV7-2	TGTGCCAGCAGCTTTGGGACAGGGATGGGCACTGAAGCTTTCTTT	CASSFGTGMGTEAFF
TRBJ1-1	NA	15	NA	TRBV6-5	TGTGCCAGCAGCCCAAGATGGGGGCGATTGGGTGAAGCTTTCTTT	CASSPRWGRLGEAFF
TRBJ1-2	NA	14	NA	TRBV13	TGTGCCAGCAGCTTAGCTGGGGGCCAGCGTGGCTACACCTTC	CASSLAGGQRGYTF
TRBJ1-4	NA	15	NA	TRBV5-1	TGCGCCAGCAGCTTGGCCGCAGGGCTGGGTGAAAAACTGTTTTTT	CASSLAAGLGEKLFF
TRBJ2-7	NA	8	NA	TRBV20-1	TGCAGGCCCAGCGGGCAGTACTTC	CRPSGQYF
TRBJ2-5	NA	16	TRBD2	TRBV5-1	TGCGCCAGCAGCCCCCGGACTAGCGGGGGCCAAGAGACCCAGTACTTC	CASSPRTSGGQETQYF
TRBJ2-7	NA	13	TRBD1	TRBV6-5	TGTGCCAGCAGTCGGGACAGAAGGGACGAGCAGTACTTC	CASSRDRRDEQYF
TRBJ1-6	NA	19	TRBD1	TRBV9	TGTGCCAGCAGCGTAGCCTCCGGGACAGGGGGCTCTTATAATTCACCCCTCCACTTT	CASSVASGTGGSYNSPLHF
TRBJ2-7	NA	15	TRBD1	TRBV19	TGTGCCAGTAGTTCGACGACCGGGACAGGTTACGAGCAGTACTTC	CASSSTTGTGYEQYF
TRBJ2-3	NA	15	TRBD2	TRBV9	TGTGCCAGCAGCACCACTAGCGAAGAGGAAGATACGCAGTATTTT	CASSTTSEEEDTQYF
TRBJ2-1	NA	15	TRBD1	TRBV19	TGTGCCAGCTCGATTGGACAGGGTTTAAACAATGAGCAGTTCTTC	CASSIGQGLNNEQFF
TRBJ2-1	medium-sized	12	NA	TRBV28	TGTGCCAGCAGTTTGGGTAGGAGGGGGCAGTTCTTC	CASSLGRRGQFF
TRBJ1-2	NA	14	TRBD1	TRBV4-1	TGCGCCAGCAGCCAGGCCGGGACAGGCTATGGCTACACCTTC	CASSQAGTGYGYTF
TRBJ2-7	NA	15	NA	TRBV6-5	TGTGCCAGCAGTTACTCAGGCAGGGGTTCGTCGGAGCAGTACTTC	CASSYSGRGSSEQYF
TRBJ2-7	NA	13	NA	TRBV5-4	TGCGCCAGCAGCTTGCCGGGTGACGACGAGCAGTACTTC	CASSLPGDDEQYF
TRBJ1-2	NA	13	NA	TRBV18	TGTGCCAGCTCACCCATCGACAGTGATGGCTACACCTTC	CASSPIDSDGYTF
TRBJ1-4	NA	11	TRBD1	TRBV2	TGTGCCAGCAGTCCTATCACAGGGGGATATTTT	CASSPITGGYF
TRBJ1-4	NA	15	NA	TRBV6-5	TGTGCCAGCAGGCGAGACAGAGGTTCGAATGAAAAACTGTTTTTT	CASRRDRGSNEKLFF
TRBJ1-5	NA	15	TRBD1	TRBV6-1	TGTGCCAGTACTACGCGAACAGGGGTGCATCAGCCCCAGCATTTT	CASTTRTGVHQPQHF
TRBJ1-3	NA	15	TRBD1	TRBV2	TGTGCCAGCAGGGGACAGGGGGCGCTTGGAAACACCATATATTTT	CASRGQGALGNTIYF
TRBJ1-2	NA	12	NA	TRBV6-5	TGTGCCAGCGGCCCAGACAGGCGGGGCTACACCTTC	CASGPDRRGYTF
TRBJ2-1	NA	16	NA	TRBV9	TGTGCCAGCAGCGTAGATGGAGGCAGGGGAAACAATGAGCAGTTCTTC	CASSVDGGRGNNEQFF
TRBJ2-1	NA	16	TRBD1	TRBV9	TGTGCCAGCAGCGCAGGGGGCGCAAGGACCGACAATGAGCAGTTCTTC	CASSAGGARTDNEQFF
TRBJ1-1	NA	11	NA	TRBV20-1	TGCAGTGTACTACGGAACACTGAAGCTTTCTTT	CSVLRNTEAFF
TRBJ1-6	NA	16	TRBD1	TRBV18	TGTGCCAGCTCTCAACAATTGGACAGGGCAGGTTCACCCCTCCACTTT	CASSQQLDRAGSPLHF
TRBJ2-7	NA	11	NA	TRBV20-1	TGCAGTGCTTCCCCGTCCTACGAGCAGTACTTC	CSASPSYEQYF
TRBJ2-3	NA	14	TRBD1	TRBV7-9	TGTGCCAGCAGCCCAGACAGGGTGGAAGATACGCAGTATTTT	CASSPDRVEDTQYF
TRBJ1-5	NA	18	TRBD1	TRBV4-1	TGCGCCAGCAGCCAAAATTTACAGGGGTCTGGCTTAGGTCAGCCCCAGCATTTT	CASSQNLQGSGLGQPQHF
TRBJ2-7	NA	15	TRBD1	TRBV9	TGTGCCAGCAGCCCTCTCGGGACAGTTGGCTACGAGCAGTACTTC	CASSPLGTVGYEQYF
TRBJ2-5	NA	15	TRBD1	TRBV19	TGTGCCAGTAGTACGTCCCGACAGGGTCAAGAGACCCAGTACTTC	CASSTSRQGQETQYF
TRBJ1-2	NA	13	TRBD1	TRBV2	TGTGCCAGCAGTTGGACAGGGGCGTATGGCTACACCTTC	CASSWTGAYGYTF
TRBJ1-6	NA	19	TRBD1	TRBV9	TGTGCCAGCAGCGTAGATGGAGGACAGGGCTACTCCTATAATTCACCCCTCCACTTT	CASSVDGGQGYSYNSPLHF
TRBJ1-1	NA	14	NA	TRBV7-8	TGTGCCAGCAGCTTACGGTATCCTAACACTGAAGCTTTCTTT	CASSLRYPNTEAFF
TRBJ1-5	NA	19	TRBD1	TRBV7-3	TGTGCCAGCAGCTTAATTTCCGGGACAGGGGGAATGCCTAATCAGCCCCAGCATTTT	CASSLISGTGGMPNQPQHF
TRBJ1-2	NA	14	TRBD1	TRBV6-1	TGTGCCAGCAGTGCCCGGACAGGGAGCTATGGCTACACCTTC	CASSARTGSYGYTF
TRBJ2-2	NA	16	TRBD2	TRBV30	TGTGCCTGGAGCCAAAACAGGGCTAGCGGGGCAGGGGAGCTGTTTTTT	CAWSQNRASGAGELFF
TRBJ1-2	NA	16	TRBD1	TRBV5-6	TGTGCCAGCAGCTTGGGGACAGGGGCAATCGGCTATGGCTACACCTTC	CASSLGTGAIGYGYTF
TRBJ2-5	NA	15	TRBD2	TRBV5-1	TGCGCCAGCAGCTTGGTTGCTAGCGGGGTAGAGACCCAGTACTTC	CASSLVASGVETQYF
TRBJ2-7	NA	15	NA	TRBV2	TGTGCCAGCAGTCCCTCATTGGACAGACGCTACGAGCAGTACTTC	CASSPSLDRRYEQYF